This T cell receptor (beta chain) came from a study of cytomegalovirus exposure and HLA in healthy donors. Measured with immunoSEQ multiplex PCR; TCRdb has only the in-frame clones, and not every one. The sample carries about 260,000 clones, about 90% recorded once. This clone turned up a few times. The CDR3 consists of 16 residues. CDR1 is SGHTA and CDR2 is FQGTGA in the germline V gene. After removal of 5 bases from V and 4 bases from J, the junction contained 10 bases not matched to a gene. J is TRBJ1-2 and V is TRBV7-3, with 10 positions matching TRBD1. This TCR came from a woman between 25 and 40 years old in good health and CMV-seronegative. Sequencing input: PBMCs. The CDR3 DNA follows: TGTGCCAGCAGCCCGACCGGGACAGGGGTTCTCTATGGCTACACCTTC. It encodes CASSPTGTGVLYGYTF. The whole variable domain, remainder taken from reference TRBV7-3 and TRBJ1-2, is GAGVSQTPSNKVTEKGKYVELRCDPISGHTALYWYRQSLGQGPEFLIYFQGTGAADDSGLPNDRFFAVRPEGSVSTLKIQRTERGDSAVYLCASSPTGTGVLYGYTFGSGTRLTVV.